These 15 T cell receptor beta chains were all obtained from the same sample, sequenced in a study of shared clonotypes between healthy human individuals. Profiled with immunoSEQ multiplex PCR; TCRdb holds only in-frame clones, not every one. The table shows roughly 1,500,000 clones, with around 98.5% occurring only once. Source material: naive CD4+ T cells sorted from blood. Subset noted: CD45RA+ positively selected. The origin of the receptors is a man younger than 45 in good health.

The chain recombines TRBV5-5 with TRBJ2-7; 8 bases map to TRBD1. In germline, CDR1 is SGHKS, CDR2 YYEKEE (reference sequence). Trimming took 4 bases from V and 1 from J; bases not matched to a gene: 1. The CDR3 is 13 residues long. The DNA for the CDR3 is TGTGCCAGCAGCAGACAGGGGTCCTACGAGCAGTACTTC. Translated, it gives CASSRQGSYEQYF. The entire variable domain, with the rest obtained from reference TRBV5-5 and TRBJ2-7, is as follows: DAGVTQSPTHLIKTRGQQVTLRCSPISGHKSVSWYQQVLGQGPQFIFQYYEKEERGRGNFPDRFSARQFPNYSSELNVNALLLGDSALYLCASSRQGSYEQYFGPGTRLTVT.

This chain connects TRBV19 to TRBJ1-1; D may be TRBD1 (6 bases). The ends were cut back, 7 bases at V and 5 bases at J, with 17 bases in the middle. The CDR3 is made up of 14 amino acids. Germline CDR1 and CDR2: LNHDA and SQIVND (reference sequence). The CDR3 DNA reads TGTGCCAGTAAAACTTCAGGGGCAAGGACTGAAGCTTTCTTT. Translation gives CASKTSGARTEAFF. Based on the CDR3 plus reference TRBV19 and TRBJ1-1, the full variable domain is DGGITQSPKYLFRKEGQNVTLSCEQNLNHDAMYWYRQDPGQGLRLIYYSQIVNDFQKGDIAEGYSVSREKKESFPLTVTSAQKNPTAFYLCASKTSGARTEAFFGQGTRLTVV.

In its sample, this clone was seen once. This chain joins TRBV9 and TRBJ1-2; D gene ambiguous. Trimming took off 3 bases at V and 5 bases at J, with 14 bases between the two ends. The CDR3 spans 14 residues. Germline CDR1 and CDR2: SGDLS and YYNGEE. CDR3 DNA: TGTGCCAGCAGCGGAGGAGGAGGCTTTTATGGCTACACCTTC. Its protein is CASSGGGGFYGYTF.

This chain connects TRBV28 to TRBJ1-4; 9 bases align to TRBD1. Germline values: CDR1 MDHEN, CDR2 SYDVKM. Trimming took 6 bases from V and 7 from J; bases not matched to a gene: 6. The CDR3 extends over 14 amino acids. The CDR3 DNA reads as TGTGCCAGCAGCCGGGGACAGGGAGGTGAAAAACTGTTTTTT. This encodes CASSRGQGGEKLFF.

Comment on this clone: The same CDR3 also results from other DNA sequences found in this sample. V is TRBV7-9 and J is TRBJ2-6; no reliable D call. The CDR3 spans 15 residues. The germline V gene has CDR1 SEHNR and CDR2 FQNEAQ (reference sequence). Trimming pared 5 bases from V and 1 base from J, leaving 9 bases between. CDR3 loop: CASSLTLSGANVLTF. CDR3 DNA sequence: TGTGCCAGCAGCCTTACACTGTCTGGGGCCAACGTCCTGACTTTC. The full variable domain, with the rest looked up from reference TRBV7-9 and TRBJ2-6, is DTGVSQNPRHKITKRGQNVTFRCDPISEHNRLYWYRQTLGQGPEFLTYFQNEAQLEKSRLLSDRFSAERPKGSFSTLEIQRTEQGDSAMYLCASSLTLSGANVLTFGAGSRLTVL.

V and J are TRBV10-3 and TRBJ1-5, with D possibly matching TRBD1 (6 bases). The CDR3 is made up of 13 amino acids. V was cut by 6 bases and J by 2 bases, with 8 bases left in between. The germline V gene encodes CDR1 ENHRY and CDR2 SYGVKD. The CDR3 DNA follows: TGTGCCATCAGGGGGACACGCAATCAGCCCCAGCATTTT. Translating gives CAIRGTRNQPQHF.

The chain uses TRBV5-6 and TRBJ2-7; 8 bases match TRBD1. J gave up 3 bases and V 0 bases, and 5 bases lay outside the gene matches. There are 15 residues in the CDR3. Germline V gene lookup returns CDR1 SGHDT and CDR2 YYEEEE. The DNA of the CDR3 is TGTGCCAGCAGCTTGGTACAGGGGGTGGGCTACGAGCAGTACTTC. Its translation: CASSLVQGVGYEQYF.

The chain employs TRBV14 and TRBJ2-1; no definite D call. V was pared by 0 bases and J by 7 bases, with 16 bases between. This CDR3 region has 16 residues. In germline, CDR1 is SGHDN, CDR2 FVKESK. CDR3 amino acids: CASSQEAWFPLNEQFF. In nucleotides, the CDR3 is TGTGCCAGCAGCCAAGAAGCCTGGTTCCCTCTTAATGAGCAGTTCTTC.

The chain has TRBV7-6 and TRBJ2-7; TRBD2 matches at 8 bases. CDR3 length equals 18 residues. V gave up 3 bases and J gave up 5 bases; unmatched junction bases: 18. Looked up from germline, CDR1 is SGHVS and CDR2 is FNYEAQ. The CDR3 region has the DNA TGTGCCAGCAGCTTTCCCGCTAGCGGGCGAAATACCCCTAACGAGCAGTACTTC. Amino acid sequence: CASSFPASGRNTPNEQYF.

This chain uses TRBV18 with TRBJ1-5; the match to TRBD1 covers 12 bases. The CDR3 has 16 amino acids. The V gene end was trimmed by 3 bases and the J gene end by 4 bases; junction bases not matched to a gene: 4. Germline CDR1 is KGHSH and CDR2 is LQKENI. The CDR3 coding sequence is TGTGCCAGCTCACCTTCGGGACAGGGGGCGAATCAGCCCCAGCATTTT. Its translation is CASSPSGQGANQPQHF.

The chain uses TRBV5-1 and TRBJ2-3; D not certain. The CDR3 contains 15 residues. The germline gives CDR1 SGHRS, CDR2 YFSETQ. Between the trimmed V and J ends, which lost 2 bases and 2 bases, there was a span of 12 bases. The CDR3 sequence is CASSLNMGPTDTQYF. The CDR3 DNA reads as TGCGCCAGCAGCTTAAACATGGGCCCCACAGATACGCAGTATTTT.

The chain joins TRBV19 to TRBJ2-3, with TRBD1 matching over 11 bases. The CDR3 runs to 17 residues. V was pared by 5 bases and J by 4 bases, with 11 bases of the junction left unmatched. In germline, CDR1 is LNHDA, CDR2 SQIVND (reference sequence). The DNA for the CDR3 is TGTGCCAGTAGTCCCCATTTTTCGGGACAGGGGGCAGATACGCAGTATTTT. Its protein is CASSPHFSGQGADTQYF.

Note on this clone: The sample holds other DNA sequences that translate to the same CDR3. This sequence joins TRBV28 and TRBJ1-2; 8 bases map to TRBD1. From germline, CDR1 is MDHEN and CDR2 SYDVKM. V lost 4 bases to trimming and J lost 2 bases; unmatched junction nucleotides: 0. The CDR3 sequence is 13 residues long. CDR3 DNA: TGTGCCAGCAGTTCAGGGGGCAACTATGGCTACACCTTC. Residues: CASSSGGNYGYTF.

The chain employs TRBV11-2 and TRBJ2-2, with D perhaps TRBD2 (6 bases). Germline-derived CDR1 and CDR2 are SGHAT and FQNNGV. V was shortened by 5 bases and J by 1 base, with 11 bases between the two germline ends. The CDR3 totals 15 residues. The DNA for the CDR3 is TGTGCCAGCAGCCCGCCGGGACTGAACACCGGGGAGCTGTTTTTT. Its translation: CASSPPGLNTGELFF.

This chain connects TRBV4-1 to TRBJ2-7, with TRBD2 identical over 8 bases. V gave up 3 bases and J gave up 6 bases; unmatched junction bases: 13. Germline V gene sequence: CDR1 MGHRA, CDR2 YSYEKL. The CDR3 has 16 residues. The CDR3 here is CASSHSLAAKAPEQYF. CDR3 DNA: TGCGCCAGCAGCCATTCACTAGCGGCCAAAGCCCCCGAGCAGTACTTC.